The 32 T cell receptor beta chains presented below share a single source sample, sequenced in a study of patients and donors after allogeneic stem cell transplantation. Each CDR3 protein gets one entry after TCRdb re-called the RT-PCR reads with MiXCR. The sample has 150,000 to 250,000 distinct CDR3 sequences; about 40% are singletons. The sequencing sample was made of blood, either unsorted or a sorted T cell fraction (not recorded which). These receptors originate from a human donor who was either an allogeneic HSCT recipient or a stem cell or donor lymphocyte infusion donor (not recorded which). It is not recorded whose cells these are; they may come from a transplant donor.

The sample holds one count of this clonotype. This chain joins TRBV27 and TRBJ1-5, with a tentative D call TRBD1 (5 bases). Germline CDR1 MNHEY, CDR2 SMNVEV (reference sequence). The CDR3 length is 15 residues. V lost 11 bases and J 0 bases, leaving 17 bases between the germline ends. DNA for the CDR3: TGTGCCGGTGGGCTTAGGGGAGATAGCAATCAGCCCCAGCATTTT. Its translation is CAGGLRGDSNQPQHF.

The J gene is TRBJ1-3, the V gene TRBV2; D is unresolved. The CDR3 sequence is 13 residues long. Trimming took 5 bases from V and 7 from J, leaving 12 bases between them. Germline CDR1 reads SNHLY; CDR2 reads FYNNEI. CDR3 in DNA: TGTGCCAGCAGTATACGGCGCGGGAACACCATATATTTT. This gives the protein CASSIRRGNTIYF. Together with reference TRBV2 and TRBJ1-3, the CDR3 gives the full variable domain: EPEVTQTPSHQVTQMGQEVILRCVPISNHLYFYWYRQILGQKVEFLVSFYNNEISEKSEIFDDQFSVERPDGSNFTLKIRSTKLEDSAMYFCASSIRRGNTIYFGEGSWLTVV.

The chain joins TRBV27 to TRBJ2-3; TRBD2 is a possible D gene (5 bases). Per germline, CDR1 MNHEY and CDR2 SMNVEV (reference sequence). Trimming took off 3 bases at V and 3 bases at J, with 13 bases between the two ends. The CDR3 is made up of 15 amino acids. The CDR3 protein is CASSFRLAATDTQYF. The CDR3 DNA follows: TGTGCCAGCAGTTTTAGGCTAGCAGCTACAGATACGCAGTATTTT.

The genes are TRBV28 and TRBJ1-1; the D is unclear. Trimming took off 7 bases at V and 1 base at J, with 16 bases between the two ends. The CDR3 runs 15 residues. Germline-derived CDR1 and CDR2 are MDHEN and SYDVKM. DNA of the CDR3: TGTGCCAGCAACCCCCCCTTAGTGGGGAACACTGAAGCTTTCTTT. Translated, it gives CASNPPLVGNTEAFF.

The chain couples TRBV6-2 or TRBV6-3 to TRBJ2-1; 7 positions agree with TRBD2. Germline CDR1 MNHEY, CDR2 SVGEGT. The CDR3 is 15 residues long. Trimming took 8 bases from V and 3 from J; bases not matched to a gene: 10. CDR3 protein: CASSGIAGYYNEQFF. As DNA, the CDR3 is TGTGCCAGCTCAGGGATAGCGGGTTACTACAATGAGCAGTTCTTC.

This chain links TRBV6-5 with TRBJ2-3, with TRBD2 identical over 9 bases. Germline-derived CDR1 and CDR2 are MNHEY and SVGAGI. This CDR3 spans 16 amino acids. Trimming at V came to 0 bases and at J to 4 bases, leaving 5 bases not matched to a gene. The CDR3 nucleotides are TGTGCCAGCAGTTACTCGGCGGGAGGGCCGGCAGATACGCAGTATTTT. It yields the protein CASSYSAGGPADTQYF.

In its sample, this clonotype was seen a few times. V and J are TRBV29-1 and TRBJ1-1, with 9 bases fitting TRBD1. J gave up 7 bases and V 6 bases, and 15 bases lay outside the gene matches. CDR1 and CDR2 (germline): SQVTM, ANQGSEA. The CDR3 loop spans 15 amino acids. CDR3 DNA: TGCAGCGTGAGGGCCTCCGGGACAGGGCTGGGTGAAGCTTTCTTT. Protein sequence: CSVRASGTGLGEAFF.

This clonotype was found many times. The chain has TRBV28 and TRBJ1-1; maybe TRBD1 (6 bases). Germline CDR1 and CDR2: MDHEN and SYDVKM. Trimming pared 5 bases from V and 8 bases from J, leaving 9 bases between. This CDR3 contains 11 residues. The CDR3 is CASSDRREAFF. DNA of the CDR3: TGTGCCAGCAGTGACAGGCGAGAAGCTTTCTTT.

The rearrangement uses TRBV7-3 and TRBJ2-3; 8 positions agree with TRBD1. The CDR3 has 15 residues. Germline CDR1 and CDR2: SGHTA and FQGTGA. The trim removed 4 bases at V and 0 bases at J, leaving 3 bases unmatched. The DNA for the CDR3 is TGTGCCAGCAGCTCTAGACAGGGGAGCACAGATACGCAGTATTTT. It translates to CASSSRQGSTDTQYF.

This sequence joins TRBV27 and TRBJ2-1, with TRBD2 matching 8 bases. In germline, CDR1 is MNHEY, CDR2 SMNVEV (reference sequence). V lost 2 bases to trimming and J lost 3 bases; unmatched junction nucleotides: 9. The CDR3 consists of 17 residues. CDR3 in DNA: TGTGCCAGCAGTTTAGAGGCTAGCGGGTCCCTCTACAATGAGCAGTTCTTC. This codes for CASSLEASGSLYNEQFF.

The V and J genes are TRBV7-2 and TRBJ1-3, with D perhaps matching TRBD1 (6 bases). V dropped 10 bases and J dropped 1 base, with 17 bases sitting between them. Germline V gives CDR1 SGHTA, CDR2 FQGNSA. This CDR3 has 15 residues. The CDR3 protein is CATYTGLTSGNTIYF. The CDR3 region has the DNA TGTGCCACCTATACAGGGTTAACATCTGGAAACACCATATATTTT.

This clonotype has only a few counts. The chain joins TRBV15 to TRBJ2-4, with 7 bases matching TRBD2. The CDR3 consists of 17 residues. V shed 0 bases and J 2 bases; nucleotides not matched to a gene: 7. Germline V gene data show CDR1 as LNHNV and CDR2 as YYDKDF (reference sequence). The CDR3 protein is CATSRDEGRGTKNIQYF. DNA for the CDR3: TGTGCCACCAGCAGAGATGAGGGGCGGGGGACCAAAAACATTCAGTACTTC.

The genes are TRBV28 and TRBJ1-2, with TRBD1 matching 8 bases. Per germline, CDR1 MDHEN and CDR2 SYDVKM. V dropped 1 base and J dropped 4; count of bases not matched to a gene: 11. The CDR3 has 17 residues. This CDR3 reads CASSLFWDRTRGYGYTF. As DNA, the CDR3 is TGTGCCAGCAGTTTATTTTGGGACAGGACCCGTGGCTATGGCTACACCTTC.

V gene TRBV7-2 combines with J gene TRBJ2-1; 10 bases fit TRBD2. Germline V lookup: CDR1 SGHTA, CDR2 FQGNSA. J gave up 6 bases and V 5 bases, and 16 bases lay outside the gene matches. The CDR3 covers 18 residues. The CDR3 region has the DNA TGTGCCAGCAGCCCCCCTCGGTGGGCTAGCGGGAGAGGCAATGAGCAGTTCTTC. This gives the protein CASSPPRWASGRGNEQFF.

The chain has TRBV9 and TRBJ2-3; D is perhaps TRBD1 (7 bases). The V gene's germline CDR1 is SGDLS and CDR2 YYNGEE. V was trimmed by 1 base and J by 3 bases, leaving 21 bases between them. This CDR3 spans 18 amino acids. In DNA form, the CDR3 reads TGTGCCAGCAGCGTATCGGGAGTCACCCACAGGGGAACAGATACGCAGTATTTT. Translated, it gives CASSVSGVTHRGTDTQYF.

This clonotype has only one observation. The rearrangement uses TRBV9 and TRBJ2-6; 9 nucleotides agree with TRBD2. The CDR3 covers 18 residues. Germline values: CDR1 SGDLS, CDR2 YYNGEE. Trimming removed 4 bases from V and 3 bases from J; junction bases left unmatched: 11. CDR3 bases: TGTGCCAGCAGCCTACGGACTAGCGCCCTCCTTGGGGCCAACGTCCTGACTTTC. It specifies CASSLRTSALLGANVLTF.

A few counts support this clonotype. The rearrangement links TRBV19 to TRBJ2-7; TRBD2 agrees at 8 bases. Looked up from germline, CDR1 is LNHDA and CDR2 is SQIVND (reference sequence). This CDR3 is built from 15 residues. V lost 1 base and J lost 7; bases outside the gene matches: 9. The CDR3 region has the DNA TGTGCCAGTAGTATAGGAGGTATCGTAGCGGGGGAGCAGTACTTC. Its translation: CASSIGGIVAGEQYF. Supplemented by reference TRBV19 and TRBJ2-7, the full variable domain reads DGGITQSPKYLFRKEGQNVTLSCEQNLNHDAMYWYRQDPGQGLRLIYYSQIVNDFQKGDIAEGYSVSREKKESFPLTVTSAQKNPTAFYLCASSIGGIVAGEQYFGPGTRLTVT.

This chain connects TRBV6-6 to TRBJ2-7; 8 bases align to TRBD1. The V gene's germline CDR1 is MNHNY and CDR2 SVGAGI (reference sequence). The J segment lost 3 bases and the V segment lost 6 bases, leaving 4 bases of the junction unmatched. This CDR3 has 13 residues. CDR3 coding DNA: TGTGCCAGCAGACAGGGGGGCTTCTACGAGCAGTACTTC. Translation gives CASRQGGFYEQYF.

The chain employs TRBV6-5 and TRBJ2-7; D not certain. This CDR3 contains 17 residues. Trimming pared 6 bases from V and 0 bases from J, leaving 21 bases between. CDR1 is MNHEY and CDR2 is SVGAGI in the germline V gene. The CDR3 sequence: CASSPSRHLLISYEQYF. The CDR3 nucleotides read TGTGCCAGCAGCCCTTCTCGGCATCTATTAATCTCCTACGAGCAGTACTTC.

CDR3 sequence reads: CATSDLGGTHEQFF. In DNA form, the CDR3 reads TGTGCCACCAGTGATTTAGGAGGGACTCATGAGCAGTTCTTC. The J gene is TRBJ2-1, the V gene TRBV24-1, with a weak D call TRBD2 (6 bases). With 1 base removed from V and 8 bases from J, the gap between germline ends came to 11 bases. The germline CDR1 and CDR2 sequences are KGHDR and SFDVKD. The CDR3 contains 14 residues.

The rearrangement joins TRBV9 to TRBJ2-7; possible D gene TRBD1, 6 bases. V lost 0 bases, J lost 0 bases, and 7 bases lay in between. This CDR3 comprises 14 residues. Germline values: CDR1 SGDLS, CDR2 YYNGEE. The CDR3 DNA follows: TGTGCCAGCAGCGTAGGGGGGCTCTCCTACGAGCAGTACTTC. Protein sequence: CASSVGGLSYEQYF.

The CDR3 nucleotides are TGTGCTAGTGTCTTGAAGCGGATGAGCTCCTACGAGCAGTACTTC. Translation gives CASVLKRMSSYEQYF. This rearrangement joins TRBV12-5 to TRBJ2-7; D possibly corresponds to TRBD2 (5 bases). This CDR3 is 15 amino acids long. Germline V gene data show CDR1 as LGHNT and CDR2 as FRNRAP. The V end was cut by 7 bases, the J end by 0 bases, with 16 bases between.

CDR3: CASSPAGTVPFF. The CDR3 DNA follows: TGTGCCAGCAGCCCTGCCGGAACCGTACCTTTCTTT. The rearrangement joins TRBV3-1 to TRBJ1-1; no definite D call. The CDR3 is made up of 12 amino acids. V was shortened by 4 bases and J by 12 bases, with 15 bases between the two germline ends. Germline V gene lookup returns CDR1 LGHDT and CDR2 YNNKEL (reference sequence).

This clonotype came up many times. The gene calls are TRBV12-3 or TRBV12-4 and TRBJ1-1; 8 bases fit TRBD1. CDR3 size: 16 residues. Unmatched junction bases numbered 11, after V lost 5 bases and J lost 3 bases. For the CDR3, the DNA is TGTGCCAGCAGTATTCGACAGGGGTTCGGGGACACTGAAGCTTTCTTT. Translation: CASSIRQGFGDTEAFF.

The chain recombines TRBV7-8 with TRBJ1-2; TRBD1 aligns across 8 bases. Losses at the gene ends were 3 bases for V and 6 bases for J; bases not matched to a gene: 9. CDR1 is SGHVS, CDR2 FQNEAQ, per germline. This CDR3 is 15 amino acids long. CDR3 sequence: CASSFQRTGINGYTF. CDR3 nucleotide sequence: TGTGCCAGCAGCTTCCAGAGGACAGGGATTAATGGCTACACCTTC.

The CDR3 nucleotides are TGTGCCAGCAGTTTAGGCAGGGGCGGATACGAGCAGTACTTC. Encoded protein: CASSLGRGGYEQYF. The V and J genes are TRBV28 and TRBJ2-7; possible D gene TRBD1, 6 bases. Germline values: CDR1 MDHEN, CDR2 SYDVKM. Trimming stripped 2 bases from V and 4 bases from J, with 12 bases between. There are 14 residues in the CDR3.

This chain links TRBV2 with TRBJ2-7; 9 bases map to TRBD1. This CDR3 contains 13 residues. CDR1 and CDR2 (germline): SNHLY, FYNNEI. V was pared by 6 bases and J by 5 bases, with 5 bases of the junction left unmatched. CDR3 sequence: CASSYRGLNEQYF. The CDR3 nucleotides are TGTGCCAGCAGCTACAGGGGGCTAAACGAGCAGTACTTC.

The sample holds one count of this clonotype. This chain connects TRBV7-9 to TRBJ2-3; TRBD2 agrees at 11 bases. In germline, CDR1 is SEHNR, CDR2 FQNEAQ (reference sequence). This CDR3 contains 16 residues. The J segment lost 1 base and the V segment lost 5 bases, leaving 5 bases of the junction unmatched. CDR3 residues: CASSPTSGGGTDTQYF. The CDR3 region has the DNA TGTGCCAGCAGCCCCACTAGCGGGGGAGGCACAGATACGCAGTATTTT.

The rearrangement links TRBV4-3 to TRBJ1-2; D might be TRBD1 (5 bases). The V and J ends lost 0 bases and 6 bases respectively, with 14 bases between them. The CDR3 loop spans 15 amino acids. Germline-derived CDR1 and CDR2 are LGHNA and YSLEER. The chain's CDR3 is CASSQDSRDYDGYTF. CDR3 nucleotide sequence: TGCGCCAGCAGCCAAGATAGCAGGGATTATGATGGCTACACCTTC.

J is TRBJ1-5 and V is TRBV7-2; D unclear. V was pared by 5 bases and J by 2 bases, with 10 bases between. There are 14 residues in the CDR3. Germline V gene lookup returns CDR1 SGHTA and CDR2 FQGNSA. The CDR3 loop reads CASSRPGGNQPQHF. CDR3 bases: TGTGCCAGCAGCCGCCCTGGGGGCAATCAGCCCCAGCATTTT. Filled out from reference TRBV7-2 and TRBJ1-5, the complete variable domain reads GAGVSQSPSNKVTEKGKDVELRCDPISGHTALYWYRQSLGQGLEFLIYFQGNSAPDKSGLPSDRFSAERTGGSVSTLTIQRTQQEDSAVYLCASSRPGGNQPQHFGDGTRLSIL.

This clonotype was picked up a small number of times. The chain employs TRBV29-1 and TRBJ1-4, with D possibly matching TRBD1 (6 bases). The CDR3 loop spans 13 amino acids. In germline, CDR1 is SQVTM, CDR2 ANQGSEA. V was clipped by 6 bases and J by 4 bases, with 12 bases between them. In DNA form, the CDR3 reads TGCAGCGTGGCGACAGGTTTTAATGAAAAACTGTTTTTT. Its protein product is CSVATGFNEKLFF.

This sequence joins TRBV21-1 and TRBJ1-2. TRBV21-1 is an annotated pseudogene. This CDR3 is built from 15 residues. CDR3 in amino acids: CASSKYPEELCGYTF. CDR3 nucleotides: TGTGCCAGCAGCAAATATCCGGAGGAATTATGTGGCTACACCTTC.